These 19 T cell receptor beta chains originate from one sample sequenced in a study of beta chain features in type 1 diabetes. General study points: Among patients with Type 1 diabetes, TCRB CDR3s were moderately but significantly shorter in every one of the four CD4+ subsets.

Expressed TCRB transcripts were sequenced because the entire RNA isolate underwent reverse transcription. This table comes from immunoSEQ multiplex PCR, and its TCRdb copy is limited to in-frame clones, with some not included. This table has around 160,000 clones, about 8.3% appearing once. No cognate antigen is known for these TCRs. Sequenced sample: central memory CD4+ T cells from blood. The receptors here all came from a woman aged 18-29 years with type 1 diabetes.

The V call is TRBV10-3, the J call TRBJ2-5; TRBD2 agrees at 8 bases. Trimming at V came to 4 bases and at J to 7 bases, leaving 8 bases not matched to a gene. This CDR3 comprises 14 residues. Germline assignment: CDR1 ENHRY and CDR2 SYGVKD. Here the CDR3 DNA reads TGTGCCATCAGTGTCTCACTAGCGGAGGGGACCCAGTACTTC. This sequence encodes CAISVSLAEGTQYF.

This clone occurred a few times. CDR3 DNA: TGTGCCAGCTCACTGGAAATGAGCGGCAGGGGGATCTATGGCTACACCTTC. Protein: CASSLEMSGRGIYGYTF. The chain carries TRBV18 and TRBJ1-2; 7 bases agree with TRBD1. This CDR3 is built from 17 residues. Unmatched junction bases numbered 15, after V lost 4 bases and J lost 4 bases. From germline, CDR1 is KGHSH and CDR2 LQKENI.

In its sample, this clone was seen a few times. The CDR3: CAWSITGFNYGYTF. In DNA form, the CDR3 reads TGTGCCTGGAGTATTACAGGATTTAACTATGGCTACACCTTC. The chain joins TRBV30 to TRBJ1-2, with D maybe TRBD1 (5 bases). The CDR3 runs 14 residues. Germline CDR1 is GTSNPN and CDR2 is SVGIG (reference sequence). Trimming cost V 2 bases and J 1 base, with 11 bases left between them.

In this sample, this clone turned up a few times. The chain links TRBV5-1 to TRBJ2-1, with D maybe TRBD2 (7 bases). V was shortened by 4 bases and J by 6 bases, with 14 bases between the two germline ends. Germline lookup yields CDR1 SGHRS and CDR2 YFSETQ. The CDR3 totals 14 residues. In nucleotides, the CDR3 is TGCGCCAGCAGCCCTAGGGGGGGGTCCAATGAGCAGTTCTTC. Protein sequence: CASSPRGGSNEQFF.

The chain joins TRBV28 to TRBJ2-7, with 12 positions matching TRBD1. Germline-derived CDR1 and CDR2 are MDHEN and SYDVKM. V was clipped by 3 bases and J by 7 bases; unmatched bases: 7. The length of the CDR3 is 15 residues. CDR3: CASSLGGQGAGEQYF. The CDR3 nucleotides read TGTGCCAGCAGTTTGGGGGGACAGGGGGCCGGTGAGCAGTACTTC.

This chain links TRBV7-2 with TRBJ2-7; D gene ambiguous. The V end lost 3 bases, the J end lost 5 bases, and 5 bases lay between the germline ends. Germline values: CDR1 SGHTA, CDR2 FQGNSA. This CDR3 contains 11 residues. The CDR3 sequence: CASSLWHEQYF. In DNA form, the CDR3 reads TGTGCCAGCAGCTTGTGGCACGAGCAGTACTTC.

In this sample, this clone turned up a few times. The chain employs TRBV4-3 and TRBJ1-1; tentatively, D is TRBD1 (6 bases). CDR1 is LGHNA, CDR2 YSLEER, per germline. This CDR3 region has 14 residues. The V end was cut by 3 bases, the J end by 7 bases, with 15 bases between. The CDR3 DNA is TGCGCCAGCAGCCATACCAAAACAGGGAATGAAGCTTTCTTT. This gives the protein CASSHTKTGNEAFF.

The V and J genes are TRBV30 and TRBJ2-3; tentatively, D is TRBD1 (5 bases). V lost 0 bases and J lost 3, with 10 bases in between. Germline CDR1 is GTSNPN and CDR2 is SVGIG (reference sequence). The CDR3 sequence is 14 residues long. DNA for the CDR3: TGTGCCTGGAGTGTACGTAGGGGTACAGATACGCAGTATTTT. Protein: CAWSVRRGTDTQYF.

This clone was seen at least ten times. The chain employs TRBV4-3 and TRBJ2-5; D possibly corresponds to TRBD1 (5 bases). CDR1 is LGHNA, CDR2 YSLEER, per germline. The CDR3 contains 13 residues. The V and J ends lost 4 bases and 2 bases respectively, with 8 bases between them. The chain's CDR3 is CASSRGQQETQYF. DNA of the CDR3: TGCGCCAGCAGCCGGGGCCAACAAGAGACCCAGTACTTC.

This clone was counted a few times. The chain links TRBV12-5 to TRBJ2-1, with 8 positions matching TRBD2. The J segment lost 4 bases and the V segment lost 7 bases, leaving 9 bases of the junction unmatched. Germline-derived CDR1 and CDR2 are LGHNT and FRNRAP. The CDR3 has 15 amino acids. CDR3 sequence: CASVLGLAGYNEQFF. The CDR3 coding sequence is TGTGCTAGTGTCTTGGGGCTAGCGGGTTACAATGAGCAGTTCTTC.

This clone has only a few counts. V and J are TRBV30 and TRBJ1-1; D remains ambiguous. Per germline, CDR1 GTSNPN and CDR2 SVGIG (reference sequence). The V and J ends lost 2 bases and 14 bases respectively, with 21 bases between them. The length of the CDR3 is 13 residues. As DNA, the CDR3 is TGTGCCTGGAGTCAGCCCGGTGGTAGCGCAGGCTTCTTT. Its translation is CAWSQPGGSAGFF.

The V gene is TRBV19, the J gene TRBJ2-2; D may be TRBD1 (6 bases). The germline CDR1 and CDR2 sequences are LNHDA and SQIVND (reference sequence). The CDR3 sequence is 14 residues long. The V gene lost 7 bases and the J gene lost 1 base, with 10 bases spanning the gap. The CDR3 reads CASKGTRNTGELFF. The CDR3 DNA is TGTGCCAGTAAAGGGACAAGGAACACCGGGGAGCTGTTTTTT.

The V call is TRBV6-6, the J call TRBJ2-2; the D is unclear. Trimming left V 6 bases short and J 4 bases short, with 9 bases between. This CDR3 is built from 13 residues. Germline CDR1 MNHNY, CDR2 SVGAGI (reference sequence). CDR3 in amino acids: CASRRATTGELFF. Written as DNA, the CDR3 is TGTGCCAGCAGGAGAGCAACCACCGGGGAGCTGTTTTTT.

This chain connects TRBV10-3 to TRBJ2-5, with 13 bases that match TRBD2. Germline assignment: CDR1 ENHRY and CDR2 SYGVKD. The CDR3 contains 15 residues. Trimming removed 5 bases from V and 3 bases from J; junction bases left unmatched: 3. This chain's CDR3 is CAISSGLAGEETQYF. In DNA, the CDR3 is TGTGCCATCAGTTCAGGACTAGCGGGAGAAGAGACCCAGTACTTC.

This chain uses TRBV18 with TRBJ2-1, with D perhaps TRBD1 (6 bases). With 6 bases removed from V and 5 bases from J, the gap between germline ends came to 17 bases. Germline values: CDR1 KGHSH, CDR2 LQKENI. The CDR3 is 15 residues long. The CDR3 nucleotides read TGTGCCAGCTCGCCCGTACAGGGAAGCAACAATGAGCAGTTCTTC. Encoded protein: CASSPVQGSNNEQFF.

V is TRBV7-2 and J is TRBJ2-2, with a possible D match to TRBD1 (5 bases). V dropped 3 bases and J dropped 4 bases, with 6 bases sitting between them. The CDR3 has 13 residues. The germline CDR1 and CDR2 sequences are SGHTA and FQGNSA. The CDR3 nucleotides are TGTGCCAGCAGCTTGGACACCACCGGGGAGCTGTTTTTT. Translating it yields CASSLDTTGELFF. Using reference TRBV7-2 and TRBJ2-2 for the parts outside the CDR3, the full variable domain is GAGVSQSPSNKVTEKGKDVELRCDPISGHTALYWYRQSLGQGLEFLIYFQGNSAPDKSGLPSDRFSAERTGGSVSTLTIQRTQQEDSAVYLCASSLDTTGELFFGEGSRLTVL.

The chain carries TRBV5-1 and TRBJ2-5, with D maybe TRBD1 (7 bases). There are 16 residues in the CDR3. Deletions cut 3 bases from V and 3 bases from J, with 18 bases between. Germline CDR1 is SGHRS and CDR2 is YFSETQ. The CDR3, as DNA: TGCGCCAGCAGCTCCCGCAGACAGGGAGGTAAAGAGACCCAGTACTTC. Translation: CASSSRRQGGKETQYF.

The chain recombines TRBV30 with TRBJ1-2; 8 positions match TRBD1. CDR3 length: 11 amino acids. The junction had 4 bases not matched to a gene; V was cut back by 5 bases and J by 8 bases. From germline, CDR1 is GTSNPN and CDR2 SVGIG (reference sequence). The CDR3 here is CAWGWTGGYTF. The CDR3 DNA is TGTGCCTGGGGTTGGACAGGGGGCTACACCTTC.

This clone was observed a handful of times. This chain uses TRBV5-6 with TRBJ2-3, with 8 bases matching TRBD1. Trimming took 4 bases from V and 3 from J; bases not matched to a gene: 7. This CDR3 is 15 amino acids long. Germline CDR1 and CDR2: SGHDT and YYEEEE. In DNA, the CDR3 is TGTGCCAGCAGCCCTGGTAGGACAGGGACAGATACGCAGTATTTT. It encodes CASSPGRTGTDTQYF.